What follows are 16 T cell receptor beta chains derived from one specimen sequenced in a study of cytomegalovirus exposure and HLA in healthy donors. This table comes from immunoSEQ multiplex PCR, and its TCRdb copy is limited to in-frame clones, with some not included. Altogether over 120,000 clones are present, roughly 89% being singletons, with the ten largest covering over 8.5%. The specimen sequenced was PBMCs. These receptors were taken from a woman aged 18-29 years in good health and CMV-seropositive.

The V and J genes are TRBV12-5 and TRBJ2-3; D call uncertain. This CDR3 contains 14 residues. V was pared by 1 base and J by 2 bases, with 7 bases between. The germline V gene has CDR1 LGHNT and CDR2 FRNRAP. The CDR3 sequence: CASGLGQFTDTQYF. CDR3 bases: TGTGCTAGTGGTTTGGGGCAGTTCACAGATACGCAGTATTTT.

On this clone: Sequence at one end of the junction differs from germline and may be a read error. The chain uses TRBV7-7 and TRBJ2-7; 7 bases are a match to TRBD1. This CDR3 comprises 13 residues. Looked up from germline, CDR1 is SSHAT and CDR2 is FNYEAQ (reference sequence). The CDR3 DNA sequence: TGTGCTAGCAGCTTAGAGACAGGGCACGAGCAGTACTTC. This gives the protein CASSLETGHEQYF.

The chain uses TRBV7-9 and TRBJ1-3, with a possible D match to TRBD1 (5 bases). CDR3 length equals 12 residues. CDR1 SEHNR and CDR2 FQNEAQ come from the germline V gene (reference sequence). The germline V and J ends were trimmed by 5 bases and 8 bases, with 10 bases remaining between them. CDR3 nucleotides: TGTGCCAGCAGCCCGGCGGGGGACACCATATATTTT. This gives the protein CASSPAGDTIYF.

This clone appeared once. The rearrangement uses TRBV4-2 and TRBJ2-7; the match to TRBD2 covers 12 bases. Germline CDR1 and CDR2: LGHNA and YNFKEQ. The CDR3 has 18 amino acids. Trimming took 1 base from V and 4 from J; bases not matched to a gene: 11. CDR3: CASSQADQTSGGTYEQYF. The CDR3, as DNA: TGTGCCAGCAGCCAAGCGGACCAGACTAGCGGGGGAACTTACGAGCAGTACTTC.

V gene TRBV5-8 combines with J gene TRBJ1-5; D gene unclear. The CDR3 spans 16 residues. CDR1 is SGHTS, CDR2 YDEGEE, per germline. The V end lost 2 bases, the J end lost 0 bases, and 12 bases lay between the germline ends. CDR3: CASSFVRIYSNQPQHF. CDR3 in DNA: TGTGCCAGCAGCTTTGTTAGAATCTATAGCAATCAGCCCCAGCATTTT.

V gene TRBV30 combines with J gene TRBJ2-2; D call uncertain. Per germline, CDR1 GTSNPN and CDR2 SVGIG (reference sequence). This CDR3 is built from 12 residues. Trimming left V 2 bases short and J 6 bases short, with 7 bases between. The DNA for the CDR3 is TGTGCCTGGAGTTCCTACGCCGGGGAGCTGTTTTTT. It yields the protein CAWSSYAGELFF.

The chain is built from TRBV7-2 and TRBJ2-3; D unresolved. Germline V gene sequence: CDR1 SGHTA, CDR2 FQGNSA. V was shortened by 2 bases and J by 5 bases, with 8 bases between the two germline ends. The CDR3 consists of 13 residues. CDR3 DNA: TGTGCCAGCAGCTTATCAGCAGGAGATACGCAGTATTTT. Its protein product is CASSLSAGDTQYF. The complete variable domain, with remaining parts taken from reference TRBV7-2 and TRBJ2-3, reads GAGVSQSPSNKVTEKGKDVELRCDPISGHTALYWYRQSLGQGLEFLIYFQGNSAPDKSGLPSDRFSAERTGGSVSTLTIQRTQQEDSAVYLCASSLSAGDTQYFGPGTRLTVL.

The rearrangement uses TRBV6-5 and TRBJ2-5, with D uncertain. This CDR3 has 13 amino acids. V was pared by 5 bases and J by 0 bases, with 7 bases between. Germline assignment: CDR1 MNHEY and CDR2 SVGAGI. CDR3 coding DNA: TGTGCCAGCAGTCCGGTAAACCAAGAGACCCAGTACTTC. Translated, it gives CASSPVNQETQYF.

CDR3 nucleotides: TGCGCCAGCAGCCAAGAGGCGGGAGGCCGATCCTACGAGCAGTACTTC. This sequence encodes CASSQEAGGRSYEQYF. The chain combines TRBV4-1 with TRBJ2-7, with 8 nucleotides matching TRBD2. Unmatched junction bases numbered 5, after V lost 0 bases and J lost 1 base. The CDR3 runs 16 residues. Germline assignment: CDR1 MGHRA and CDR2 YSYEKL.

This rearrangement joins TRBV25-1 to TRBJ1-2; D is perhaps TRBD1 (6 bases). In germline, CDR1 is MGHDK, CDR2 SYGVNS. V was pared by 1 base and J by 4 bases, with 13 bases between. The length of the CDR3 is 15 residues. CDR3 nucleotide sequence: TGTGCCAGCAGTGAATCCGGCAGGGGTGTCTATGGCTACACCTTC. It is translated as CASSESGRGVYGYTF.

This rearrangement joins TRBV5-1 to TRBJ2-5; 8 nucleotides align to TRBD2. J gave up 1 base and V 4 bases, and 9 bases lay outside the gene matches. Germline V gene data show CDR1 as SGHRS and CDR2 as YFSETQ. CDR3 length equals 16 residues. The CDR3 DNA follows: TGCGCCAGCAGCCGACAAGAACTAGCGGCCCAAGAGACCCAGTACTTC. This sequence encodes CASSRQELAAQETQYF. Filled out from reference TRBV5-1 and TRBJ2-5, the complete variable domain reads KAGVTQTPRYLIKTRGQQVTLSCSPISGHRSVSWYQQTPGQGLQFLFEYFSETQRNKGNFPGRFSGRQFSNSRSEMNVSTLELGDSALYLCASSRQELAAQETQYFGPGTRLLVL.

The V and J genes are TRBV19 and TRBJ2-5; the match to TRBD2 covers 9 bases. Germline lookup yields CDR1 LNHDA and CDR2 SQIVND (reference sequence). The CDR3 covers 14 residues. V lost 1 base and J lost 4; bases outside the gene matches: 1. The DNA of the CDR3 is TGTGCCAGTAGTATAGGCGGGGGGGCAGAGACCCAGTACTTC. Translating it yields CASSIGGGAETQYF. Combining the CDR3 with reference TRBV19 and TRBJ2-5 gives the whole variable domain DGGITQSPKYLFRKEGQNVTLSCEQNLNHDAMYWYRQDPGQGLRLIYYSQIVNDFQKGDIAEGYSVSREKKESFPLTVTSAQKNPTAFYLCASSIGGGAETQYFGPGTRLLVL.

The chain recombines TRBV6-5 with TRBJ2-2, with TRBD1 matching over 7 bases. This CDR3 has 15 residues. Per the germline V gene, CDR1 is MNHEY and CDR2 is SVGAGI. V lost 0 bases to trimming and J lost 7 bases; unmatched junction nucleotides: 5. The CDR3 DNA reads TGTGCCAGCAGTTACTCGTTCAGGGGGATCGGGGAGCTGTTTTTT. Its protein product is CASSYSFRGIGELFF.

The chain carries TRBV5-1 and TRBJ1-1, with 9 nucleotides matching TRBD1. V trimming: 3 bases; J trimming: 4 bases; junction bases outside the gene matches: 10. Germline CDR1 and CDR2: SGHRS and YFSETQ. CDR3 length equals 16 residues. The CDR3 DNA reads TGCGCCAGCAGCTCCGGACAGGGGCCACGATCCACTGAAGCTTTCTTT. Its translation is CASSSGQGPRSTEAFF. The full variable domain, completed using reference TRBV5-1 and TRBJ1-1, is KAGVTQTPRYLIKTRGQQVTLSCSPISGHRSVSWYQQTPGQGLQFLFEYFSETQRNKGNFPGRFSGRQFSNSRSEMNVSTLELGDSALYLCASSSGQGPRSTEAFFGQGTRLTVV.

Written as DNA, the CDR3 is TGTGCCAGCTCACCACTCCCGACCGGGGTTACTTCACCCCTCCACTTT. Protein: CASSPLPTGVTSPLHF. The rearrangement joins TRBV18 to TRBJ1-6; D is unclear. CDR1 is KGHSH, CDR2 LQKENI, per germline. V dropped 1 base and J dropped 9 bases, with 16 bases sitting between them. The CDR3 contains 16 residues.

The V call is TRBV27, the J call TRBJ2-1; 10 bases line up with TRBD2. V shed 1 base and J 3 bases; nucleotides not matched to a gene: 3. The CDR3 contains 16 residues. Germline-derived CDR1 and CDR2 are MNHEY and SMNVEV (reference sequence). The CDR3 coding sequence is TGTGCCAGCAGTTTATTACTAGCGGGGTACTACAATGAGCAGTTCTTC. Translated: CASSLLLAGYYNEQFF.